A selection of T cell receptor beta chains follows, all from one sample in a study of blood T cell repertoires in COVID-19. Data came from immunoSEQ multiplex PCR; TCRdb stores just in-frame clones and leaves some out. The sample shows about 200,000 clones, about 80% of them seen only once. What was sequenced was peripheral blood. The origin of the receptors is a human donor with acute or convalescent COVID-19. The donor label of this sample is uncertain. Both conserved end residues are part of each CDR3. Each record gives: CDR3 protein, CDR3 DNA, V gene, clone size, J gene, D gene. A D gene is named only where the DNA matches it firmly. Some rows have no size entry. The others give once, few or many, or a class for an expanded clone.

CDR3 protein: CSVETGGNSDTQYF
CDR3 DNA: TGCAGCGTTGAAACAGGGGGGAATTCAGATACGCAGTATTTT
V gene: TRBV29-1
clone size: -
J gene: TRBJ2-3
D gene: TRBD1

CDR3 protein: CASSSGQGETQYF
CDR3 DNA: TGTGCCAGCAGCTCAGGACAGGGGGAGACCCAGTACTTC
V gene: TRBV7-2
clone size: -
J gene: TRBJ2-5
D gene: TRBD1

CDR3 protein: CASSTTGGYEQYF
CDR3 DNA: TGTGCCAGTAGTACCACAGGGGGGTACGAGCAGTACTTC
V gene: TRBV19
clone size: -
J gene: TRBJ2-7
D gene: TRBD1

CDR3 protein: CASSLRKREFADTQYF
CDR3 DNA: TGTGCCAGCAGCTTACGGAAGCGGGAGTTTGCAGATACGCAGTATTTT
V gene: TRBV7-2
clone size: -
J gene: TRBJ2-3
D gene: TRBD2

CDR3 protein: CASSYSGTANEKLFF
CDR3 DNA: TGTGCCAGCAGTTACTCTGGGACAGCTAATGAAAAACTGTTTTTT
V gene: TRBV6-5
clone size: -
J gene: TRBJ1-4
D gene: TRBD1

CDR3 protein: CASSGAGRDPYEQYF
CDR3 DNA: TGTGCCAGCAGCGGGGCGGGGCGGGACCCCTACGAGCAGTACTTC
V gene: TRBV7-9
clone size: -
J gene: TRBJ2-7
D gene: -

CDR3 protein: CASRTGTGANVLTF
CDR3 DNA: TGCGCCAGCAGGACCGGGACTGGGGCCAACGTCCTGACTTTC
V gene: TRBV5-1
clone size: -
J gene: TRBJ2-6
D gene: -

CDR3 protein: CASSEARDTEAFF
CDR3 DNA: TGTGCCAGCAGTGAAGCGCGGGACACTGAAGCTTTCTTT
V gene: TRBV2
clone size: -
J gene: TRBJ1-1
D gene: -

CDR3 protein: CASSLPRTPEAFF
CDR3 DNA: TGTGCCAGCAGTTTACCCCGCACACCTGAAGCTTTCTTT
V gene: TRBV28
clone size: -
J gene: TRBJ1-1
D gene: -

CDR3 protein: CASSVGLAGTGELFF
CDR3 DNA: TGCGCCAGCAGCGTGGGACTAGCGGGCACCGGGGAGCTGTTTTTT
V gene: TRBV5-1
clone size: -
J gene: TRBJ2-2
D gene: TRBD2

CDR3 protein: CATSETPQGSGNQPQHF
CDR3 DNA: TGTGCCACCAGTGAAACACCCCAGGGTAGTGGCAATCAGCCCCAGCATTTT
V gene: TRBV24-1
clone size: -
J gene: TRBJ1-5
D gene: -

CDR3 protein: CASSYSDRSNQPQHF
CDR3 DNA: TGTGCCAGCAGTTACTCTGACAGGAGCAATCAGCCCCAGCATTTT
V gene: TRBV6-5
clone size: -
J gene: TRBJ1-5
D gene: -

CDR3 protein: CASSLEGGYGYTF
CDR3 DNA: TGTGCCAGCAGCTTAGAAGGGGGCTATGGCTACACCTTC
V gene: TRBV7-9
clone size: -
J gene: TRBJ1-2
D gene: -

CDR3 protein: CAWTAGQSYNEQFF
CDR3 DNA: TGTGCCTGGACGGCAGGACAGAGCTACAATGAGCAGTTCTTC
V gene: TRBV30
clone size: -
J gene: TRBJ2-1
D gene: -

CDR3 protein: CASSLSRGEQFF
CDR3 DNA: TGTGCCAGCAGCCTTAGTAGGGGTGAGCAGTTCTTC
V gene: TRBV7-3
clone size: -
J gene: TRBJ2-1
D gene: -

CDR3 protein: CASSPRLNTDTQYF
CDR3 DNA: TGTGCCAGCTCACCGAGACTTAACACAGATACGCAGTATTTT
V gene: TRBV18
clone size: -
J gene: TRBJ2-3
D gene: -

CDR3 protein: CASSDRGVTDTQYF
CDR3 DNA: TGTGCCAGTAGTGACAGGGGGGTGACAGATACGCAGTATTTT
V gene: TRBV19
clone size: -
J gene: TRBJ2-3
D gene: TRBD1

CDR3 protein: CASSQGGTGPDTQYF
CDR3 DNA: TGTGCCAGCAGCCAAGGCGGGACAGGGCCAGATACGCAGTATTTT
V gene: TRBV3-1/TRBV3-2
clone size: -
J gene: TRBJ2-3
D gene: TRBD1

CDR3 protein: CASSYYRAANEKLFF
CDR3 DNA: TGTGCCAGCAGCTACTACAGGGCGGCTAATGAAAAACTGTTTTTT
V gene: TRBV7-2
clone size: once
J gene: TRBJ1-4
D gene: -

CDR3 protein: CANPAPPGQRNYGYTF
CDR3 DNA: TGTGCCAACCCAGCGCCTCCGGGACAGAGAAACTATGGCTACACCTTC
V gene: TRBV7-9
clone size: -
J gene: TRBJ1-2
D gene: TRBD1

CDR3 protein: CAVRGAGEQYF
CDR3 DNA: TGTGCCGTACGAGGTGCGGGAGAGCAGTACTTC
V gene: TRBV10-3
clone size: once
J gene: TRBJ2-7
D gene: -

CDR3 protein: CASSQRTVSVGKLFF
CDR3 DNA: TGTGCCAGCAGCCAAAGGACAGTTTCGGTCGGAAAACTGTTTTTT
V gene: TRBV14
clone size: -
J gene: TRBJ1-4
D gene: -

CDR3 protein: CASSESGLAYNEQFF
CDR3 DNA: TGTGCCAGCAGTGAATCTGGCCTCGCCTACAATGAGCAGTTCTTC
V gene: TRBV25-1
clone size: -
J gene: TRBJ2-1
D gene: -

CDR3 protein: CASSLQGGDTQYF
CDR3 DNA: TGCGCCAGCAGCCTTCAGGGAGGAGATACGCAGTATTTT
V gene: TRBV5-1
clone size: -
J gene: TRBJ2-3
D gene: -

CDR3 protein: CASSIQYTDTQYF
CDR3 DNA: TGTGCCAGTAGTATCCAGTACACAGATACGCAGTATTTT
V gene: TRBV19
clone size: once
J gene: TRBJ2-3
D gene: -

CDR3 protein: CSVAFGLTNEKLFF
CDR3 DNA: TGCAGCGTTGCCTTCGGTTTAACTAATGAAAAACTGTTTTTT
V gene: TRBV29-1
clone size: -
J gene: TRBJ1-4
D gene: -

CDR3 protein: CSVRDLHQGLTSGRLPDTQYF
CDR3 DNA: TGCAGCGTTCGCGACCTCCATCAGGGGTTAACTAGCGGGAGGTTGCCAGATACGCAGTATTTT
V gene: TRBV29-1
clone size: -
J gene: TRBJ2-3
D gene: TRBD2

CDR3 protein: CASSRTGTGGYEQYF
CDR3 DNA: TGCGCCAGCAGCCGTACCGGGACAGGGGGCTACGAGCAGTACTTC
V gene: TRBV4-1
clone size: few
J gene: TRBJ2-7
D gene: TRBD1

CDR3 protein: CASSDNRGGYTF
CDR3 DNA: TGTGCCAGTAGCGACAACAGGGGTGGCTACACCTTC
V gene: TRBV19
clone size: -
J gene: TRBJ1-2
D gene: TRBD1

CDR3 protein: CASSWGQNYGYTF
CDR3 DNA: TGTGCCAGCAGTTGGGGACAGAACTATGGCTACACCTTC
V gene: TRBV12-3/TRBV12-4
clone size: -
J gene: TRBJ1-2
D gene: TRBD1

CDR3 protein: CASSSEDRGLYNEQFF
CDR3 DNA: TGCGCCAGCAGCTCCGAAGACAGGGGTCTCTACAATGAGCAGTTCTTC
V gene: TRBV5-1
clone size: -
J gene: TRBJ2-1
D gene: TRBD1

CDR3 protein: CASSLATGGDYEQYF
CDR3 DNA: TGTGCCAGCAGTTTAGCGACAGGGGGCGACTACGAGCAGTACTTC
V gene: TRBV28
clone size: -
J gene: TRBJ2-7
D gene: TRBD1

CDR3 protein: CASSPSGTGRTFANEKLFF
CDR3 DNA: TGTGCCAGCAGCCCATCCGGGACAGGGCGGACCTTTGCTAATGAAAAACTGTTTTTT
V gene: TRBV9
clone size: -
J gene: TRBJ1-4
D gene: TRBD1

CDR3 protein: CSVEGTGSNTEAFF
CDR3 DNA: TGCAGCGTTGAAGGAACAGGATCGAACACTGAAGCTTTCTTT
V gene: TRBV29-1
clone size: -
J gene: TRBJ1-1
D gene: -

CDR3 protein: CASSSPDRDKSYEQYF
CDR3 DNA: TGTGCCAGCAGCTCCCCCGACAGGGATAAGTCCTACGAGCAGTACTTC
V gene: TRBV7-9
clone size: -
J gene: TRBJ2-7
D gene: TRBD1

CDR3 protein: CAISRGQGKGGYTF
CDR3 DNA: TGTGCCATCTCCCGGGGACAGGGGAAGGGAGGCTACACCTTC
V gene: TRBV28
clone size: -
J gene: TRBJ1-2
D gene: TRBD1

CDR3 protein: CASSVGGSQETQYF
CDR3 DNA: TGTGCCAGCAGTGTCGGGGGATCACAAGAGACCCAGTACTTC
V gene: TRBV25-1
clone size: -
J gene: TRBJ2-5
D gene: -

CDR3 protein: CASSRTGQLYGYTF
CDR3 DNA: TGTGCCAGCAGCCGTACAGGGCAACTCTATGGCTACACCTTC
V gene: TRBV5-4
clone size: once
J gene: TRBJ1-2
D gene: -

CDR3 protein: CASSTGQGAIGEKLFF
CDR3 DNA: TGCGCCAGCAGCACGGGACAGGGGGCGATAGGTGAAAAACTGTTTTTT
V gene: TRBV5-1
clone size: -
J gene: TRBJ1-4
D gene: TRBD1

CDR3 protein: CASTPGGLDKNIQYF
CDR3 DNA: TGTGCCAGTACCCCAGGGGGGTTGGACAAAAACATTCAGTACTTC
V gene: TRBV19
clone size: -
J gene: TRBJ2-4
D gene: -

CDR3 protein: CASSHSSGYTF
CDR3 DNA: TGTGCCAGCAGCCATTCATCTGGCTACACCTTC
V gene: TRBV14
clone size: -
J gene: TRBJ1-2
D gene: -

CDR3 protein: CSASSGSYYEQYF
CDR3 DNA: TGCAGTGCCAGTAGCGGGTCTTACTACGAGCAGTACTTC
V gene: TRBV20-1
clone size: -
J gene: TRBJ2-7
D gene: TRBD2

CDR3 protein: CASSQDRVSGRDGANVLTF
CDR3 DNA: TGTGCCAGCAGCCAAGATAGGGTTAGCGGGAGGGATGGGGCCAACGTCCTGACTTTC
V gene: TRBV3-1/TRBV3-2
clone size: -
J gene: TRBJ2-6
D gene: TRBD2

CDR3 protein: CASSPIRLAQTGELFF
CDR3 DNA: TGTGCCAGCTCACCAATAAGACTAGCGCAAACCGGGGAGCTGTTTTTT
V gene: TRBV18
clone size: -
J gene: TRBJ2-2
D gene: TRBD2

CDR3 protein: CAIPGRIAGVDTGELFF
CDR3 DNA: TGTGCCATCCCCGGACGTATAGCGGGAGTCGATACCGGGGAGCTGTTTTTT
V gene: TRBV10-3
clone size: -
J gene: TRBJ2-2
D gene: TRBD2

CDR3 protein: CAITRDSEGTEAFF
CDR3 DNA: TGTGCCATCACCAGGGACAGCGAGGGGACTGAAGCTTTCTTT
V gene: TRBV10-3
clone size: once
J gene: TRBJ1-1
D gene: TRBD1

CDR3 protein: CASSQAGIVNTEAFF
CDR3 DNA: TGTGCCAGCAGCCAAGCCGGGATCGTGAACACTGAAGCTTTCTTT
V gene: TRBV3-1/TRBV3-2
clone size: -
J gene: TRBJ1-1
D gene: -

CDR3 protein: CAWAGTGATVGYGYTF
CDR3 DNA: TGTGCCTGGGCCGGGACAGGGGCTACAGTCGGCTATGGCTACACCTTC
V gene: TRBV30
clone size: -
J gene: TRBJ1-2
D gene: TRBD1

CDR3 protein: CASRGGPRETQYF
CDR3 DNA: TGTGCCAGCAGAGGGGGCCCAAGGGAGACCCAGTACTTC
V gene: TRBV28
clone size: -
J gene: TRBJ2-5
D gene: TRBD1

CDR3 protein: CASTGAYNEQFF
CDR3 DNA: TGTGCCAGCACTGGAGCCTACAATGAGCAGTTCTTC
V gene: TRBV7-9
clone size: -
J gene: TRBJ2-1
D gene: -

CDR3 protein: CAWSVRPAEVTGQYF
CDR3 DNA: TGTGCCTGGAGTGTACGCCCTGCAGAGGTAACTGGGCAGTACTTC
V gene: TRBV30
clone size: -
J gene: TRBJ2-7
D gene: -

CDR3 protein: CASSQGRGSWNEQFF
CDR3 DNA: TGTGCCAGCAGCCAAGGTCGGGGGAGCTGGAATGAGCAGTTCTTC
V gene: TRBV4-2
clone size: -
J gene: TRBJ2-1
D gene: -